These 12 T cell receptor beta chains share one sample of origin, sequenced in a study of blood T cells in healthy people across ages. A second roughly 6 to 11 cycle PCR used barcoded and J-beta primers. TCRdb re-called the 5' RACE reads with MiXCR, one entry per CDR3 protein. The sample contains 710,000 or so distinct CDR3 sequences, about 20% of which appear only once. The sample taken for sequencing was blood. The source is a man in his sixties or seventies in good health.

This clonotype was seen ten or more times. The gene calls are TRBV21-1 and TRBJ2-5; the listed D gene, TRBD1, was not tested against the DNA. TRBV21-1 has pseudogene status. The length of the CDR3 is 15 residues. The CDR3 sequence: CASSKPGSRGKTQYF. CDR3 DNA sequence: TGTGCCAGCAGTAAGCCCGGATCCAGAGGGAAGACCCAGTACTTC.

This clonotype was observed a handful of times. This rearrangement joins TRBV3-1 to TRBJ1-3, with TRBD1 matching over 12 bases. This CDR3 spans 19 amino acids. Unmatched junction bases numbered 12, after V lost 2 bases and J lost 4 bases. Per germline, CDR1 LGHDT and CDR2 YNNKEL (reference sequence). CDR3 nucleotides: TGTGCCAGCAGCCAATTTTCCCTGGGACAGGGGGCCCCCGGAAACACCATATATTTT. Protein product: CASSQFSLGQGAPGNTIYF.

The chain has TRBV27 and TRBJ1-5; 9 bases align to TRBD1. With 4 bases clipped from V and 0 bases from J, the junction kept 10 bases outside the gene matches. The CDR3 loop spans 18 amino acids. Germline values: CDR1 MNHEY, CDR2 SMNVEV (reference sequence). The CDR3 DNA is TGTGCCAGCAGTTCCGGGACAGGGCCCCCCTATAGCAATCAGCCCCAGCATTTT. The encoded protein is CASSSGTGPPYSNQPQHF.

The gene calls are TRBV4-1 and TRBJ1-3, with D unresolved. The CDR3 loop spans 18 amino acids. Germline-derived CDR1 and CDR2 are MGHRA and YSYEKL. Trimming removed 0 bases at V and 3 bases at J, with 18 bases between. For the CDR3, the DNA is TGCGCCAGCAGCCAAGAGACAAGGGTAGGGTTCGGTGGAAACACCATATATTTT. Translated: CASSQETRVGFGGNTIYF.

This clonotype came up a few times. V usage is TRBV2 and J usage is TRBJ2-2; D gene uncertain. V was pared by 6 bases and J by 0 bases, with 11 bases between. This CDR3 spans 15 amino acids. Germline lookup yields CDR1 SNHLY and CDR2 FYNNEI. The CDR3 DNA follows: TGTGCCAGCAGCCAATATCTCGCGAACACCGGGGAGCTGTTTTTT. The encoded protein is CASSQYLANTGELFF.

This clonotype showed up just a few times. The junction shows a germline mismatch at one end, possibly a read error. This sequence joins TRBV12-3 or TRBV12-4 and TRBJ2-3; 8 positions agree with TRBD2. The CDR3 totals 12 residues. CDR3 nucleotides: TGTGCCAGCAGTTTTTCTCGGGGGGGCGAGCTTTTT. Protein sequence: CASSFSRGGELF.

The CDR3 region is CASSPGFRDASPSYEQYV. The CDR3 nucleotides are TGCGCCAGCAGCCCTGGATTCCGGGACGCAAGTCCTTCTTACGAGCAGTACGTC. V is TRBV5-1 and J is TRBJ2-7; D tentatively fits TRBD1 or TRBD2 (5 bases each). Germline CDR1 is SGHRS and CDR2 is YFSETQ. V was clipped by 4 bases and J by 4 bases, with 27 bases between them. This CDR3 is built from 18 residues.

This clonotype was observed a handful of times. V and J are TRBV20-1 and TRBJ1-1; possible D gene TRBD1, 6 bases. The CDR3 runs to 12 residues. The ends were cut back, 5 bases at V and 10 bases at J, with 17 bases in the middle. Germline V gives CDR1 DFQATT, CDR2 SNEGSKA (reference sequence). CDR3 DNA: TGCAGTGCTGGGGGGGGCGGGGATGGAGCTTTCTTT. Protein: CSAGGGGDGAFF.

The chain has TRBV5-1 and TRBJ2-1; D tentatively fits TRBD1 or TRBD2 (5 bases each). CDR1 is SGHRS and CDR2 is YFSETQ in the germline V gene. V gave up 5 bases and J gave up 6 bases, with 18 bases separating them. The CDR3 extends over 15 amino acids. The CDR3 loop is CASSLGTPGRNEQFF. The CDR3 coding sequence is TGCGCCAGCAGTCTCGGGACGCCGGGACGCAATGAGCAGTTCTTC.

In its sample, this clonotype was seen many times. The V and J genes are TRBV14 and TRBJ2-7, with a tentative D call TRBD2 (6 bases). The CDR3 extends over 15 amino acids. Trimming removed 8 bases at V and 2 bases at J, with 19 bases between. The V gene's germline CDR1 is SGHDN and CDR2 FVKESK. The CDR3 sequence: CASSPGGYRTYEQYF. In DNA form, the CDR3 reads TGTGCCAGCTCCCCCGGGGGTTACAGAACCTACGAGCAGTACTTC.

This clonotype has just a few counts. The V and J genes are TRBV6-2 or TRBV6-3 and TRBJ2-5, with D hard to call. The J call may be faulty, since TRBJ2-7 better matches the DNA end. Germline V CDR1 and CDR2: MNHEY, SVGEGT. The CDR3 contains 13 residues. The CDR3 sequence is CASSPRLVSEQYV. The CDR3 DNA is TGTGCCAGCAGTCCGCGATTGGTATCCGAGCAGTACGTC.

V usage is TRBV5-1 and J usage is TRBJ2-2; D is perhaps TRBD1 or TRBD2 (5 bases each). There are 15 residues in the CDR3. Trimming cost V 0 bases and J 10 bases, with 16 bases left between them. Germline loops: CDR1 SGHRS, CDR2 YFSETQ. CDR3 coding DNA: TGCGCCAGCAGCTTGGCCGGGACCCCCCTGGAGGAGCTGTTTTTT. Its translation: CASSLAGTPLEELFF.